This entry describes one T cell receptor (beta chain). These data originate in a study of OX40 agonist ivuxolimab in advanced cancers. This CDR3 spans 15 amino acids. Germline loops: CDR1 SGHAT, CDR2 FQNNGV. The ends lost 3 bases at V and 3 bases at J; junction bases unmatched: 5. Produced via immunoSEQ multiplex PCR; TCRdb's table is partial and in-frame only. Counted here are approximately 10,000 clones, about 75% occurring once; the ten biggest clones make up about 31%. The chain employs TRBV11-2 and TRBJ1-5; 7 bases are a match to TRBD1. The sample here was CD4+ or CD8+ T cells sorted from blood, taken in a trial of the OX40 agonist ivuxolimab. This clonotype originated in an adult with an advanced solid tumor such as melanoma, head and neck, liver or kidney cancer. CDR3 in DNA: TGTGCCAGCAGCTTGGAAGGGACAGACAATCAGCCCCAGCATTTT. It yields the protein CASSLEGTDNQPQHF.